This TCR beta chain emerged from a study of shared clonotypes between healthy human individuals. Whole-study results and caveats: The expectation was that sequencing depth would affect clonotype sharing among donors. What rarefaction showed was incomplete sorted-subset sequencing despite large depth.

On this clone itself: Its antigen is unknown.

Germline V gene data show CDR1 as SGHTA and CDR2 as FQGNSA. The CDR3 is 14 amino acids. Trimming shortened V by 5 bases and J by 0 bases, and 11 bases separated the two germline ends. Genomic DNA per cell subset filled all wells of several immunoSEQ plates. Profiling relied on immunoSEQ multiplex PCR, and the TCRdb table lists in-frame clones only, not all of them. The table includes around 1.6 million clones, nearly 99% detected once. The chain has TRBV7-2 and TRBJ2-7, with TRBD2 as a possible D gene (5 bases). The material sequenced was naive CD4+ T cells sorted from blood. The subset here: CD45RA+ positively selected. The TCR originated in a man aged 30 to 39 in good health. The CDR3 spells CASSNQRGSYEQYF. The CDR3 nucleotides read TGTGCCAGCAGCAACCAACGGGGCTCCTACGAGCAGTACTTC.